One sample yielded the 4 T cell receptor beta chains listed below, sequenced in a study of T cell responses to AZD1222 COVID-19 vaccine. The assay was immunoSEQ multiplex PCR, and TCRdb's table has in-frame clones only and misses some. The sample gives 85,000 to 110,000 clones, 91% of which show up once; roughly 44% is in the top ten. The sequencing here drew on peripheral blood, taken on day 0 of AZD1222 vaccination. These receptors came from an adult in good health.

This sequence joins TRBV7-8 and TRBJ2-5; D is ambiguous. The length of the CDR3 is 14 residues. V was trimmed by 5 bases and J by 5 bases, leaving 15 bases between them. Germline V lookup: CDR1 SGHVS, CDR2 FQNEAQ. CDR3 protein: CASSRSLGRETQYF. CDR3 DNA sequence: TGTGCCAGCAGCCGATCGTTGGGTAGGGAGACCCAGTACTTC.

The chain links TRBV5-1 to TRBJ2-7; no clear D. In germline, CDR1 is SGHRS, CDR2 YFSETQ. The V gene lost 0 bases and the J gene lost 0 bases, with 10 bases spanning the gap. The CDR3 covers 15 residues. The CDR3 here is CASSLAGQTSYEQYF. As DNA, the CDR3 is TGCGCCAGCAGCTTGGCGGGTCAGACCTCCTACGAGCAGTACTTC.

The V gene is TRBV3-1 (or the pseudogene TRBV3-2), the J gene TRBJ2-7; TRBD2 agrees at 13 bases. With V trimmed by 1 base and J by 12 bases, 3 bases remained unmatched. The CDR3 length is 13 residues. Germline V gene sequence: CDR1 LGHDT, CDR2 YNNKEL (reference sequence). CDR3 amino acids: CASSQGTSGSMYF. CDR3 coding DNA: TGTGCCAGCAGCCAAGGGACTAGCGGGAGTATGTACTTC.

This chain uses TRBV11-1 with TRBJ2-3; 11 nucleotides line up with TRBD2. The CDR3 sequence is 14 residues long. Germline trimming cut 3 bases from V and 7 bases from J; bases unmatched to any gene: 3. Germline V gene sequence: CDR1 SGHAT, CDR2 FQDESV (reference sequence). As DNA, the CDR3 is TGTGCCAGCAGCTTTAGCGGGAGGGAAAATACGCAGTATTTT. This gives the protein CASSFSGRENTQYF.